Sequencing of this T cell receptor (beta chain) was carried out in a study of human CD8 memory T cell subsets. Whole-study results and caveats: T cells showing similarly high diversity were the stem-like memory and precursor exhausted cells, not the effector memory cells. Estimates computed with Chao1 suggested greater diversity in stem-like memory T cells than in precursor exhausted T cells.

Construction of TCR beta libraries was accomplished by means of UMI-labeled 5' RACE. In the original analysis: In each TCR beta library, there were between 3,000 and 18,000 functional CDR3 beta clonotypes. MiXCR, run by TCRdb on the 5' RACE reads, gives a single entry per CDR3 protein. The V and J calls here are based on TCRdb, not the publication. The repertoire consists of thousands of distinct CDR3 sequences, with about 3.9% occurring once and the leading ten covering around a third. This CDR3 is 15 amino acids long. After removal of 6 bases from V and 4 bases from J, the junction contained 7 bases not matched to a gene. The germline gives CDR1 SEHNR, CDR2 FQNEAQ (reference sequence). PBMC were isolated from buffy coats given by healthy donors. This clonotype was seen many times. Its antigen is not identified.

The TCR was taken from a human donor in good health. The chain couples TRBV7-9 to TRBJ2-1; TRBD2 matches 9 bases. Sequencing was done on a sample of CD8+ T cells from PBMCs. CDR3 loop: CASSGRLAEYNEQFF. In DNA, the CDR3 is TGTGCCAGCAGTGGAAGACTAGCGGAATACAATGAGCAGTTCTTC. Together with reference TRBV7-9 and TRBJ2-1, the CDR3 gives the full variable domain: DTGVSQNPRHKITKRGQNVTFRCDPISEHNRLYWYRQTLGQGPEFLTYFQNEAQLEKSRLLSDRFSAERPKGSFSTLEIQRTEQGDSAMYLCASSGRLAEYNEQFFGPGTRLTVL.